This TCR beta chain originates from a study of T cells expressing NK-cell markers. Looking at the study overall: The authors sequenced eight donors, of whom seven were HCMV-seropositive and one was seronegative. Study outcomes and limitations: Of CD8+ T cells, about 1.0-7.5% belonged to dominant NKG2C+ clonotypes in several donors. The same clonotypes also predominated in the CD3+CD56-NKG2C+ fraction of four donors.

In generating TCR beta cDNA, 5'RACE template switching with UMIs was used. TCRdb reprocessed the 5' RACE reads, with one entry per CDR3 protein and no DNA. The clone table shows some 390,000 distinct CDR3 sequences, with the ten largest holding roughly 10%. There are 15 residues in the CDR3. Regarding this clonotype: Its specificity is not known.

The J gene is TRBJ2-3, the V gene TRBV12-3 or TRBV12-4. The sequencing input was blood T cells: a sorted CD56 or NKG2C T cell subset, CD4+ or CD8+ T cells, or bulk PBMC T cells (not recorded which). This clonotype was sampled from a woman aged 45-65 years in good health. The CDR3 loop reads CASSLDGMSTDTQYF.